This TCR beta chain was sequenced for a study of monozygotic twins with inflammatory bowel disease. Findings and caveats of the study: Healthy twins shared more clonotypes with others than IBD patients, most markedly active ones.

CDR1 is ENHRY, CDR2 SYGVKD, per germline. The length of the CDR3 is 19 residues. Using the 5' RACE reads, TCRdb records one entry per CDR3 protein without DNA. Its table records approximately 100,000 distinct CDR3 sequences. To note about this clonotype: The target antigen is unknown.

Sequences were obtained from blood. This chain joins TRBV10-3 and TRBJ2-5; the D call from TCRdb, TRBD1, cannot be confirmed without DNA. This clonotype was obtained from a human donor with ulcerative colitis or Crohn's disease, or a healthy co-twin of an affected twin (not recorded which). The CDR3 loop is CAISEFRWGGGADGETQYF.